Listed here are 24 T cell receptor beta chains from one sample, sequenced in a study of T cell responses to AZD1222 COVID-19 vaccine. Assay used: immunoSEQ multiplex PCR; TCRdb lists only in-frame clones, some missing. The data contain some 130,000 clones, around 93% of them singletons. The sequencing here drew on peripheral blood, taken on day 0 of AZD1222 vaccination. The source of these receptors is an adult in good health.

The chain uses TRBV5-8 and TRBJ2-7; D gene unclear. Trimming shortened V by 1 base and J by 4 bases, and 6 bases separated the two germline ends. The CDR3 covers 12 residues. In germline, CDR1 is SGHTS, CDR2 YDEGEE. As DNA, the CDR3 is TGTGCCAGCAGCTTGTACACTTACGAGCAGTACTTC. This sequence encodes CASSLYTYEQYF.

This clone has only one observation. For the CDR3, the DNA is TGTGCCAGTAGTATCGGGGCAGGTAATTCACCCCTCCACTTT. This encodes CASSIGAGNSPLHF. The chain uses TRBV19 and TRBJ1-6, with D maybe TRBD1 (5 bases). Trimming shortened V by 3 bases and J by 6 bases, and 9 bases separated the two germline ends. There are 14 residues in the CDR3. The germline CDR1 and CDR2 sequences are LNHDA and SQIVND (reference sequence).

The chain is built from TRBV2 and TRBJ2-1, with a possible D match to TRBD1 (5 bases). The CDR3 contains 13 residues. In germline, CDR1 is SNHLY, CDR2 FYNNEI. The V and J ends lost 11 bases and 2 bases respectively, with 13 bases between them. In DNA form, the CDR3 reads TGTGCCTCTGACAGTCTGCCCTACAATGAGCAGTTCTTC. It is translated as CASDSLPYNEQFF.

The V and J genes are TRBV7-2 and TRBJ1-1; TRBD1 is a possible D gene (6 bases). Trimming pared 3 bases from V and 3 bases from J, leaving 23 bases between. CDR3 length: 18 amino acids. Germline loops: CDR1 SGHTA, CDR2 FQGNSA. CDR3 coding DNA: TGTGCCAGCAGCTTCGTCCTAACGGGACACACACGGGACACTGAAGCTTTCTTT. As protein: CASSFVLTGHTRDTEAFF.

V and J are TRBV18 and TRBJ1-4, with D tentatively TRBD1 (6 bases). Between the trimmed V and J ends, which lost 4 bases and 4 bases, there was a span of 10 bases. Germline-derived CDR1 and CDR2 are KGHSH and LQKENI. This CDR3 contains 14 residues. The CDR3: CASSRTAFNEKLFF. The CDR3 coding sequence is TGTGCCAGCTCACGGACAGCGTTTAATGAAAAACTGTTTTTT.

This chain joins TRBV5-1 and TRBJ1-1; perhaps TRBD1 as D (6 bases). Germline assignment: CDR1 SGHRS and CDR2 YFSETQ. This CDR3 has 14 residues. The V gene lost 1 base and the J gene lost 2 bases, with 9 bases spanning the gap. The CDR3: CASSLSGVNTEAFF. In nucleotides, the CDR3 is TGCGCCAGCAGCTTGTCAGGGGTCAACACTGAAGCTTTCTTT.

The chain uses TRBV5-1 and TRBJ1-1; D may be TRBD1 (6 bases). Trimming removed 5 bases at V and 1 base at J, with 12 bases between. The CDR3 loop spans 14 amino acids. Germline CDR1 and CDR2: SGHRS and YFSETQ. The CDR3: CASSLRTENTEAFF. The CDR3 DNA reads as TGCGCCAGCAGTCTGAGGACAGAGAACACTGAAGCTTTCTTT.

The V call is TRBV5-4, the J call TRBJ2-7; D gene unclear. The V and J ends lost 0 bases and 2 bases respectively, with 6 bases between them. This CDR3 comprises 13 residues. Per germline, CDR1 SGHNT and CDR2 YYREEE (reference sequence). The CDR3 sequence: CASSLERTYEQYF. The CDR3 DNA is TGTGCCAGCAGCTTGGAGCGTACCTACGAGCAGTACTTC.

The CDR3, as DNA: TGTGCCTGGGGTATCAATAGCAATCAGCCCCAGCATTTT. It codes for CAWGINSNQPQHF. This chain uses TRBV30 with TRBJ1-5; D call uncertain. CDR3 length equals 13 residues. CDR1 and CDR2 (germline): GTSNPN, SVGIG (reference sequence). V was shortened by 5 bases and J by 0 bases, with 8 bases between the two germline ends. The full variable domain, rest sourced from reference TRBV30 and TRBJ1-5, is SQTIHQWPATLVQPVGSPLSLECTVEGTSNPNLYWYRQAAGRGLQLLFYSVGIGQISSEVPQNLSASRPQDRQFILSSKKLLLSDSGFYLCAWGINSNQPQHFGDGTRLSIL.

This clone was seen only once. V and J are TRBV4-1 and TRBJ1-3; 7 bases agree with TRBD1. The CDR3 length is 16 residues. V lost 2 bases to trimming and J lost 0 bases; unmatched junction nucleotides: 4. CDR1 and CDR2 (germline): MGHRA, YSYEKL. Written as DNA, the CDR3 is TGCGCCAGCAGCCAACGACAGGGCAACTCTGGAAACACCATATATTTT. It translates to CASSQRQGNSGNTIYF.

J is TRBJ2-3 and V is TRBV12-5; 8 bases align to TRBD1. The CDR3 loop spans 13 amino acids. Looked up from germline, CDR1 is LGHNT and CDR2 is FRNRAP. V dropped 4 bases and J dropped 5; count of bases not matched to a gene: 2. DNA of the CDR3: TGTGCTAGTGGTTCAACAGGGGGAGATACGCAGTATTTT. As protein: CASGSTGGDTQYF.

CDR3 DNA sequence: TGTGCCAGCAGTCCCTATCGACAGGGAGGCACTGAAGCTTTCTTT. Its protein product is CASSPYRQGGTEAFF. The chain links TRBV28 to TRBJ1-1, with 7 bases lining up with TRBD1. CDR3 length: 15 residues. CDR1 is MDHEN and CDR2 is SYDVKM in the germline V gene. Germline trimming cut 5 bases from V and 4 bases from J; bases unmatched to any gene: 10.

This rearrangement joins TRBV6-5 to TRBJ2-7; D is possibly TRBD2 (6 bases). Germline V gene data show CDR1 as MNHEY and CDR2 as SVGAGI. With 5 bases removed from V and 2 bases from J, the gap between germline ends came to 10 bases. There are 13 residues in the CDR3. The CDR3 region is CASSLASTYEQYF. The CDR3 nucleotides read TGTGCCAGCAGTCTAGCGTCCACCTACGAGCAGTACTTC.

This chain uses TRBV5-4 with TRBJ2-3; unclear D gene. V was cut by 4 bases and J by 6 bases, with 6 bases left in between. Per the germline V gene, CDR1 is SGHNT and CDR2 is YYREEE (reference sequence). The CDR3 spans 11 residues. CDR3 nucleotides: TGTGCCAGCAGCCAGAGGGATACGCAGTATTTT. It codes for CASSQRDTQYF.

This chain uses TRBV7-9 with TRBJ1-1, with 7 bases matching TRBD1. Germline values: CDR1 SEHNR, CDR2 FQNEAQ (reference sequence). CDR3 length equals 15 residues. J lost 3 bases, V lost 6 bases, and 10 bases had no gene match. CDR3 region: CASSPTDGTDTEAFF. The CDR3, as DNA: TGTGCCAGCAGTCCCACCGACGGGACAGACACTGAAGCTTTCTTT. Combining the CDR3 with reference TRBV7-9 and TRBJ1-1 gives the whole variable domain DTGVSQNPRHKITKRGQNVTFRCDPISEHNRLYWYRQTLGQGPEFLTYFQNEAQLEKSRLLSDRFSAERPKGSFSTLEIQRTEQGDSAMYLCASSPTDGTDTEAFFGQGTRLTVV.

This rearrangement joins TRBV29-1 to TRBJ1-2; 8 bases agree with TRBD1. Germline V gene sequence: CDR1 SQVTM, CDR2 ANQGSEA. The V gene end was trimmed by 6 bases and the J gene end by 8 bases; junction bases not matched to a gene: 8. The CDR3 has 12 amino acids. This CDR3 reads CSVLGQALGYTF. The CDR3 DNA sequence: TGCAGCGTGCTGGGACAGGCCCTCGGCTACACCTTC.

Here the CDR3 reads CATTEGRANYEQYF. For the CDR3, the DNA is TGTGCCACTACTGAGGGACGGGCGAACTACGAGCAGTACTTC. The rearrangement links TRBV6-5 to TRBJ2-7, with D perhaps TRBD1 or TRBD2 (5 bases each). With 10 bases removed from V and 3 bases from J, the gap between germline ends came to 19 bases. Germline CDR1 MNHEY, CDR2 SVGAGI. This CDR3 comprises 14 residues.

This chain uses TRBV19 with TRBJ1-1; D remains ambiguous. Germline V gene sequence: CDR1 LNHDA, CDR2 SQIVND (reference sequence). The ends were cut back, 3 bases at V and 11 bases at J, with 13 bases in the middle. This CDR3 comprises 12 residues. CDR3 coding DNA: TGTGCCAGTAGTATTGGCGGCCTGGGGGCTTTCTTT. Amino acids: CASSIGGLGAFF.

The chain couples TRBV19 to TRBJ1-6, with D maybe TRBD1 (6 bases). The CDR3 has 14 residues. Germline loops: CDR1 LNHDA, CDR2 SQIVND (reference sequence). V was shortened by 6 bases and J by 6 bases, with 12 bases between the two germline ends. The CDR3, as DNA: TGTGCCAGTAGCGGTGGACAGTTTAATTCACCCCTCCACTTT. Translated, it gives CASSGGQFNSPLHF.

This clone was counted only a few times. This sequence joins TRBV6-1 and TRBJ1-6, with D possibly being TRBD1 (5 bases). Germline-derived CDR1 and CDR2 are MNHNS and SASEGT. The CDR3 runs 15 residues. V was pared by 2 bases and J by 9 bases, with 14 bases between. CDR3 DNA: TGTGCCAGCAGTGAAATGGGGACGGGGAGTTCACCCCTCCACTTT. Translated: CASSEMGTGSSPLHF.

This sequence joins TRBV6-4 and TRBJ2-3; TRBD2 matches 13 bases. V shed 0 bases, J shed 6 bases, and the junction held 0 bases outside the gene matches. The germline gives CDR1 MRHNA, CDR2 SNTAGT. The length of the CDR3 is 15 residues. CDR3 sequence: CASSDSTSGGDTQYF. The CDR3, as DNA: TGTGCCAGCAGTGACTCGACTAGCGGGGGGGATACGCAGTATTTT.

The chain combines TRBV2 with TRBJ1-6, with D tentatively TRBD1 (5 bases). Trimming shortened V by 8 bases and J by 10 bases, and 15 bases separated the two germline ends. There are 13 residues in the CDR3. CDR1 and CDR2 (germline): SNHLY, FYNNEI. CDR3 coding DNA: TGTGCCAGCCGGCAGGGTCGCTTCTCACCCCTCCACTTT. Protein sequence: CASRQGRFSPLHF.

V usage is TRBV4-1 and J usage is TRBJ1-2; weak D call: TRBD1 (5 bases). The CDR3 is 20 amino acids. The V end was cut by 2 bases, the J end by 2 bases, with 27 bases between. The germline CDR1 and CDR2 sequences are MGHRA and YSYEKL. CDR3 DNA: TGCGCCAGCAGCCAAATAGCGGGGAAGGTAGGGGACCTTAGAAACTATGGCTACACCTTC. Amino acids: CASSQIAGKVGDLRNYGYTF.

The J gene is TRBJ1-5, the V gene TRBV4-2; no reliable D call. There are 17 residues in the CDR3. Per germline, CDR1 LGHNA and CDR2 YNFKEQ. V lost 0 bases, J lost 1 base, and 13 bases lay in between. CDR3 residues: CASSQEGSSGSNQPQHF. CDR3 DNA sequence: TGTGCCAGCAGCCAAGAGGGATCTTCGGGGAGCAATCAGCCCCAGCATTTT.